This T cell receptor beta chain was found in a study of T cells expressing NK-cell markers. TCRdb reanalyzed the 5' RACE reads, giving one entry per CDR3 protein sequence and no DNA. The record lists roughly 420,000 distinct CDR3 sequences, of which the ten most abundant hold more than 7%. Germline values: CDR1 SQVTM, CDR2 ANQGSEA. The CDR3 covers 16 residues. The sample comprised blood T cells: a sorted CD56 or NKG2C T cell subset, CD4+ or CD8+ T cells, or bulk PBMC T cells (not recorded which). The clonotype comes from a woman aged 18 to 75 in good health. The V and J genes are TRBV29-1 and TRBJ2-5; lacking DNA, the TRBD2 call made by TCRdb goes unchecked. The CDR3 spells CSVEPSAGGPPETQYF.